The present TCR beta chain was sequenced within a study of T cell changes during pregnancy in multiple sclerosis. V was cut by 3 bases and J by 9 bases, with 15 bases left in between. There are 14 residues in the CDR3. Germline assignment: CDR1 SGHTA and CDR2 FQGNSA. Generated by immunoSEQ multiplex PCR, the TCRdb table keeps only in-frame clones and is missing some. The table shows tens of thousands of clones, with about nine tenths occurring only once. Material: peripheral blood, obtained in the first trimester of pregnancy. This clonotype originated in a female donor in good health, enrolled as a control in a pregnancy study. This chain links TRBV7-2 with TRBJ2-4; D remains ambiguous. CDR3 amino acids: CASSFDPQGGIQYF. The CDR3 DNA reads as TGTGCCAGCAGCTTTGACCCCCAAGGCGGCATTCAGTACTTC.